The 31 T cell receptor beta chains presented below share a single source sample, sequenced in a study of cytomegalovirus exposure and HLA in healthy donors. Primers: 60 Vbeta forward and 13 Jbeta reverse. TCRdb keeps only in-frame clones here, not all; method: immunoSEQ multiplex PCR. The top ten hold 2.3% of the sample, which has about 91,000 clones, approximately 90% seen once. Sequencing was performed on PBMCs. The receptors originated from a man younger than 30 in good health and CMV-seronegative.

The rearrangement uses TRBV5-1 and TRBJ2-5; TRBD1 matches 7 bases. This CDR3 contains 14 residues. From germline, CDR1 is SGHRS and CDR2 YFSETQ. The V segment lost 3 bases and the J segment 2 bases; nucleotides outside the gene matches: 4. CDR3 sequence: CASSSGQDQETQYF. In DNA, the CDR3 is TGCGCCAGCAGCTCTGGACAGGATCAAGAGACCCAGTACTTC. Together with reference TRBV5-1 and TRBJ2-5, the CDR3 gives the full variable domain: KAGVTQTPRYLIKTRGQQVTLSCSPISGHRSVSWYQQTPGQGLQFLFEYFSETQRNKGNFPGRFSGRQFSNSRSEMNVSTLELGDSALYLCASSSGQDQETQYFGPGTRLLVL.

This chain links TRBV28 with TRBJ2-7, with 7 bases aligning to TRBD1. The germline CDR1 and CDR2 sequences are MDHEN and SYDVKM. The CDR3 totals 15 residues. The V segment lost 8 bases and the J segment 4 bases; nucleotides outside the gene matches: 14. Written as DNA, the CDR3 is TGTGCCAGCTTCCGACAGGGCCCCAACGGTTACGAGCAGTACTTC. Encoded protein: CASFRQGPNGYEQYF.

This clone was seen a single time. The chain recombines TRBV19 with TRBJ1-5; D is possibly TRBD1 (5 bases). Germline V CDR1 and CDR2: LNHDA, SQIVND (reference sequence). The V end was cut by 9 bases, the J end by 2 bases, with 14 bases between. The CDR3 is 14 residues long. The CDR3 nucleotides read TGTGCCAGCAAGGACCCGGGGGGCAATCAGCCCCAGCATTTT. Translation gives CASKDPGGNQPQHF.

CDR3 nucleotides: TGTGCCAGCAGCCTAACGCACCGGGCCGGGGGGACCCAGTACTTC. Its translation: CASSLTHRAGGTQYF. This chain links TRBV7-2 with TRBJ2-5, with a tentative D call TRBD2 (6 bases). The CDR3 is 15 residues long. CDR1 is SGHTA and CDR2 is FQGNSA in the germline V gene. Trimming removed 5 bases at V and 7 bases at J, with 20 bases between.

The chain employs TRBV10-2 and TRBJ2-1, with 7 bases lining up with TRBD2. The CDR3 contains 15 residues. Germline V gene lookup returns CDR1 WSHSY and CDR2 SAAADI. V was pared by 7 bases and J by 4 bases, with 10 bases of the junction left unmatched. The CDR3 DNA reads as TGCGCCAGCAATCCGACTAGCTCAGGATACAATGAGCAGTTCTTC. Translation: CASNPTSSGYNEQFF.

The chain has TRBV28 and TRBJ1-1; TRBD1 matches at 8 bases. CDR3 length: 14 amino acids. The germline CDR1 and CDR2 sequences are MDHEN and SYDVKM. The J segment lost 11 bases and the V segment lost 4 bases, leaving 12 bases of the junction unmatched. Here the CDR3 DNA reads TGTGCCAGCAGTTCCTCGACAGGGGTGAGGGAGGCTTTCTTT. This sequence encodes CASSSSTGVREAFF.

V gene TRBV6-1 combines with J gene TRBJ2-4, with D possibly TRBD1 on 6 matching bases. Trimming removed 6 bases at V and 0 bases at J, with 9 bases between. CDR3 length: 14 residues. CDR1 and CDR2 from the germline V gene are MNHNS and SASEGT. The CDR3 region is CASSEGVAKNIQYF. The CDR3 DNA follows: TGTGCCAGCAGCGAGGGGGTAGCCAAAAACATTCAGTACTTC.

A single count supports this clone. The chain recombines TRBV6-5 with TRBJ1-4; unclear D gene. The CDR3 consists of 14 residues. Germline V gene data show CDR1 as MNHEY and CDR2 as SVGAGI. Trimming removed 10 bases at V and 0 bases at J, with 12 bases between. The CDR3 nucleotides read TGTGCCACGAAGCGGGCAGCAACTAATGAAAAACTGTTTTTT. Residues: CATKRAATNEKLFF.

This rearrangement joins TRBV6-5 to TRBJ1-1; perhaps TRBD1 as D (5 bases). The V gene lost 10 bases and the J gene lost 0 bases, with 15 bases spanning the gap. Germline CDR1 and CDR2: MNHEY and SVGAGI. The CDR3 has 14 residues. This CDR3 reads CATKADTMNTEAFF. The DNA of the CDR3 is TGTGCCACCAAGGCGGACACCATGAACACTGAAGCTTTCTTT.

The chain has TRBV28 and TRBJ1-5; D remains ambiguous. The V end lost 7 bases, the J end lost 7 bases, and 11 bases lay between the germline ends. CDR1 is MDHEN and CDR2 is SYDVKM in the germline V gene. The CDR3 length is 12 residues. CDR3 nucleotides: TGTGCCAGCACTATCCAGGTGCAGCCCCAGCATTTT. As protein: CASTIQVQPQHF.

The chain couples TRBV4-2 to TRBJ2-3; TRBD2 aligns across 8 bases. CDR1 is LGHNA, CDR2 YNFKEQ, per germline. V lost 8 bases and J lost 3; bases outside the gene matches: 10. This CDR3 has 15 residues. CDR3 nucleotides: TGTGCCAGCGGAAGCGGTCTAGCGGGTACAGATACGCAGTATTTT. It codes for CASGSGLAGTDTQYF.

For the CDR3, the DNA is TGCGCCAGCAGCTTGGTAAGGGGCACTGAAGCTTTCTTT. Encoded protein: CASSLVRGTEAFF. The V call is TRBV5-1, the J call TRBJ1-1; D is possibly TRBD1 (5 bases). Trimming shortened V by 0 bases and J by 4 bases, and 7 bases separated the two germline ends. The CDR3 consists of 13 residues. In germline, CDR1 is SGHRS, CDR2 YFSETQ.

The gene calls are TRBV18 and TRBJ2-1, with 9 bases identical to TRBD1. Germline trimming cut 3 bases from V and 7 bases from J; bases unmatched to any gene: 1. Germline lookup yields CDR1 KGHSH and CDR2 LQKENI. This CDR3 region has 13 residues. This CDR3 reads CASSPGQGNEQFF. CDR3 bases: TGTGCCAGCTCACCTGGACAGGGGAATGAGCAGTTCTTC.

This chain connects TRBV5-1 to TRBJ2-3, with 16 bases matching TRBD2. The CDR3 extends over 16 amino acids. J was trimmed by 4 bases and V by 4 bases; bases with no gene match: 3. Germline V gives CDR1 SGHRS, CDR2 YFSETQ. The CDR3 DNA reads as TGCGCCAGCAGCGGGGGACTAGCGGGAGGGGCAGATACGCAGTATTTT. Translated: CASSGGLAGGADTQYF.

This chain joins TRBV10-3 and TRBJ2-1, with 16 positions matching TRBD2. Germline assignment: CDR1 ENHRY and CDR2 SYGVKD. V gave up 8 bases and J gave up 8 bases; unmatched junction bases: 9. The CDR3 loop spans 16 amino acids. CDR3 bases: TGTGCCATCCAGGGGGGACTAGCGGGAGGGAACCATGAGCAGTTCTTC. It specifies CAIQGGLAGGNHEQFF.

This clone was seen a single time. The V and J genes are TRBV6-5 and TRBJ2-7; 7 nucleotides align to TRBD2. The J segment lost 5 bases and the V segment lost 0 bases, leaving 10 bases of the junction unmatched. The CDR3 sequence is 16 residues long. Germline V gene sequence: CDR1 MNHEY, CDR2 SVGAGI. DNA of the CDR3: TGTGCCAGCAGTTACTCGAATTCGCGGGAGTTCGACGAGCAGTACTTC. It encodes CASSYSNSREFDEQYF.

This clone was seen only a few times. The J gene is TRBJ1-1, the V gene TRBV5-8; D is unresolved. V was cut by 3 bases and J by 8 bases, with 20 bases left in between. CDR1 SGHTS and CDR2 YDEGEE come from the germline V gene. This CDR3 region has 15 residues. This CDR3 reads CASSYFGLPPWEAFF. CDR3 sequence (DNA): TGTGCCAGCAGCTACTTTGGGCTCCCTCCATGGGAAGCTTTCTTT.

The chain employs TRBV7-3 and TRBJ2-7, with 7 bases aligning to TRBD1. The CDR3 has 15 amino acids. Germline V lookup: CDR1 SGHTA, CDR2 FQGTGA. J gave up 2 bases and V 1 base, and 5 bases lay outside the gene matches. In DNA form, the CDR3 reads TGTGCCAGCAGCTTAAATTCACAGGGGACCTACGAGCAGTACTTC. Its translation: CASSLNSQGTYEQYF.

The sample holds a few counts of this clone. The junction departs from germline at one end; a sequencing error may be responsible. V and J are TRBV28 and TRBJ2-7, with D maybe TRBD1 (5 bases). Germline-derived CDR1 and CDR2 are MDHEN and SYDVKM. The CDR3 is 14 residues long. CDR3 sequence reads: CASSFRLAGSLEDF. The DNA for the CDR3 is TGTGCCAGCAGTTTCCGTTTGGCAGGGTCCCTCGAAGACTTC.

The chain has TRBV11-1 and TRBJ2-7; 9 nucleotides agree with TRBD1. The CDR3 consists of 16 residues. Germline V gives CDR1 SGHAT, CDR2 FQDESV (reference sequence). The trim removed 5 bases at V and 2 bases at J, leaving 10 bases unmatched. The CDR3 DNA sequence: TGTGCCAGCAGCCCAAAGACAGGGGGATTCACCTACGAGCAGTACTTC. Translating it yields CASSPKTGGFTYEQYF.

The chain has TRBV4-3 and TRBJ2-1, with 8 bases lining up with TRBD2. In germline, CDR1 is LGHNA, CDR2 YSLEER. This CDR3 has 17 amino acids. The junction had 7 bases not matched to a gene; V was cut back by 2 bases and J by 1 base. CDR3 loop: CASSQLQSGRSYNEQFF. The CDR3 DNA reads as TGCGCCAGCAGCCAACTACAAAGCGGGAGATCCTACAATGAGCAGTTCTTC.

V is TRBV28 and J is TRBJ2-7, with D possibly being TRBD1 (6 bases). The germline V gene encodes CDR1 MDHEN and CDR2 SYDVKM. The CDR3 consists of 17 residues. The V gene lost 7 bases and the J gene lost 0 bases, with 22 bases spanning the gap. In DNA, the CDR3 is TGTGCCAGCACCCCCCTGGGGGCAGGGTTTATCTCCTACGAGCAGTACTTC. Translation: CASTPLGAGFISYEQYF. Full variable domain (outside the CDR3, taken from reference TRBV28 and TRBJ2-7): DVKVTQSSRYLVKRTGEKVFLECVQDMDHENMFWYRQDPGLGLRLIYFSYDVKMKEKGDIPEGYSVSREKKERFSLILESASTNQTSMYLCASTPLGAGFISYEQYFGPGTRLTVT.

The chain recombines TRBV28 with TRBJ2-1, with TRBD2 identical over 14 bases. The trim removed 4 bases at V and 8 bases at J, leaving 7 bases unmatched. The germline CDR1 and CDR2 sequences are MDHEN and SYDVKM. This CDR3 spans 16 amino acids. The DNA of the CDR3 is TGTGCCAGCAGTTGGCCGACTAGCGGGAGGGCGGATGAGCAGTTCTTC. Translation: CASSWPTSGRADEQFF.

CDR3 in amino acids: CASRWGGSPPYEQYF. Here the CDR3 DNA reads TGTGCCAGCAGGTGGGGGGGCAGTCCCCCCTACGAGCAGTACTTC. V and J are TRBV6-1 and TRBJ2-7; possible D gene TRBD2, 7 bases. The V gene lost 6 bases and the J gene lost 2 bases, with 17 bases spanning the gap. Germline V gene lookup returns CDR1 MNHNS and CDR2 SASEGT. CDR3 length equals 15 residues.

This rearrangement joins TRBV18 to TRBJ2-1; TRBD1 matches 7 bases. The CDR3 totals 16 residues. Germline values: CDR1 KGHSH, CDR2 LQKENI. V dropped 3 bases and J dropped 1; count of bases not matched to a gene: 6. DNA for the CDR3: TGTGCCAGCTCACCTTCTGGGACAGCGTCCTACAATGAGCAGTTCTTC. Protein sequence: CASSPSGTASYNEQFF.

Here the CDR3 DNA reads TGTGCCAGCAGCGCAGCGGGGTCGAGCACAGATACGCAGTATTTT. It codes for CASSAAGSSTDTQYF. The chain is built from TRBV6-5 and TRBJ2-3, with 7 nucleotides matching TRBD2. This CDR3 is 15 amino acids long. V lost 6 bases to trimming and J lost 0 bases; unmatched junction nucleotides: 6. The germline gives CDR1 MNHEY, CDR2 SVGAGI.

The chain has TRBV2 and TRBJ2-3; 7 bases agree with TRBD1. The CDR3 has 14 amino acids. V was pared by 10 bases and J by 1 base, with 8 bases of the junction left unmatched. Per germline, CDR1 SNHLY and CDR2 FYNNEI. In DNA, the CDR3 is TGTGCCACCCAGACAGGGATGGGCACAGATACGCAGTATTTT. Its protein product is CATQTGMGTDTQYF.

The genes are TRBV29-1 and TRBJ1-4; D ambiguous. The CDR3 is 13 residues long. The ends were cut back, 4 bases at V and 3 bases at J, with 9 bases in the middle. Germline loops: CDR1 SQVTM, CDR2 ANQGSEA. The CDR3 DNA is TGCAGCGTTGTGAGGTTGGCTAATGAAAAACTGTTTTTT. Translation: CSVVRLANEKLFF.

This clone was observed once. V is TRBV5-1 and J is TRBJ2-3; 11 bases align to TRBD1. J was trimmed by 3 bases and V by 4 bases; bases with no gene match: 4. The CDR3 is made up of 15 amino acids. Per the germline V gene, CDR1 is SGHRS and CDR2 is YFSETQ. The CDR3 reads CASSPGTGGTDTQYF. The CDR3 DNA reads TGCGCCAGCAGCCCGGGGACAGGGGGGACAGATACGCAGTATTTT.

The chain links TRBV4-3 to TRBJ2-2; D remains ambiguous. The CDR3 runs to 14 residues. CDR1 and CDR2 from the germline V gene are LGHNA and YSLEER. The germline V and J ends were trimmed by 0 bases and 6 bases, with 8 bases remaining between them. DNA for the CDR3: TGCGCCAGCAGCCAAGATCAGTTCCCCGGGGAGCTGTTTTTT. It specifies CASSQDQFPGELFF.

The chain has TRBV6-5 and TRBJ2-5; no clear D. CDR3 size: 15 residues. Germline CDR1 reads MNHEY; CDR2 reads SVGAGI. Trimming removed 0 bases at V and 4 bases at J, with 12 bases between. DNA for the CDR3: TGTGCCAGCAGTTACTCGACGTTAAGGAGAGAGACCCAGTACTTC. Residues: CASSYSTLRRETQYF.